Listed below are T cell receptor beta chains from one sample, sequenced in a study of blood T cell repertoires in COVID-19. This table comes from immunoSEQ multiplex PCR, and its TCRdb copy is limited to in-frame clones, with some not included. The table shows approximately 300,000 clones, with around 85% occurring only once. Sequencing used PBMCs or T cells enriched from blood (not recorded which). All receptors derive from a woman aged 25 to 39 who had been exposed to COVID-19. Both conserved end residues are part of each CDR3. A D gene is named only where the DNA matches it firmly. Size values are once, few and many counts, or a class for expanded clones, and some rows have none.

TRBJ2-7 | NA | TRBV2 | NA | TGTGCCAGCAGTGAAGTATACGAGCAGTACTTC | CASSEVYEQYF
TRBJ1-2 | few | TRBV12-3/TRBV12-4 | TRBD1 | TGTGCCAGCAGCCGACAGGGGAACTATGGCTACACCTTC | CASSRQGNYGYTF
TRBJ1-1 | NA | TRBV4-1 | NA | TGCGCCAGCAGCCAAGATCGAGGCCCTGAAGCTTTCTTT | CASSQDRGPEAFF
TRBJ1-1 | NA | TRBV20-1 | NA | TGCAGTGCTCGACAAATTGAAGCTTTCTTT | CSARQIEAFF
TRBJ1-2 | once | TRBV12-5 | TRBD1 | TGTGCTAGTGTCCGTAACAGGGGGCAGAGCTACACCTTC | CASVRNRGQSYTF
TRBJ1-1 | NA | TRBV5-5 | NA | TGTGCCAGCAGCTTGTTACGGGATTCGAACACTGAAGCTTTCTTT | CASSLLRDSNTEAFF
TRBJ2-3 | NA | TRBV21-1 | NA | TGTGCCAGCAGCGCCCCAACAGCTAGCGGGACAGATACGCAGTATTTT | CASSAPTASGTDTQYF
TRBJ1-1 | NA | TRBV4-1 | TRBD1 | TGCGCCAGCAGCCAAGACTGGGACAGGGGGCTCTCTGAAGCTTTCTTT | CASSQDWDRGLSEAFF
TRBJ1-1 | NA | TRBV11-2 | NA | TGTGCCAGCAGCCCCGGACACTCCGTAGACACTGAAGCTTTCTTT | CASSPGHSVDTEAFF
TRBJ2-7 | NA | TRBV30 | TRBD1 | TGTGCCTGGAGTCCCCCCTTCCGGGACAGGGGGCCCCTCTCCTACGAGCAGTACTTC | CAWSPPFRDRGPLSYEQYF
TRBJ1-3 | few | TRBV28 | NA | TGTGCCAGCAGTGGACAGCTCTCTGGAAACACCATATATTTT | CASSGQLSGNTIYF
TRBJ1-1 | NA | TRBV5-1 | NA | TGCGCCAGCAGCACGGGCGGGGGGTTGAGCACTGAAGCTTTCTTT | CASSTGGGLSTEAFF
TRBJ2-2 | NA | TRBV3-1/TRBV3-2 | TRBD1 | TGTGCCAGCAGCCAACTAGGACAGGGGAACGGGGAGCTGTTTTTT | CASSQLGQGNGELFF
TRBJ2-1 | NA | TRBV7-9 | TRBD2 | TGTGCCAGCAGCCCCGGGGGGTACTACTACAATGAGCAGTTCTTC | CASSPGGYYYNEQFF
TRBJ2-7 | NA | TRBV19 | NA | TGTGCCAGTAGCCTTCGGGTCTCCTACGAGCAGTACTTC | CASSLRVSYEQYF